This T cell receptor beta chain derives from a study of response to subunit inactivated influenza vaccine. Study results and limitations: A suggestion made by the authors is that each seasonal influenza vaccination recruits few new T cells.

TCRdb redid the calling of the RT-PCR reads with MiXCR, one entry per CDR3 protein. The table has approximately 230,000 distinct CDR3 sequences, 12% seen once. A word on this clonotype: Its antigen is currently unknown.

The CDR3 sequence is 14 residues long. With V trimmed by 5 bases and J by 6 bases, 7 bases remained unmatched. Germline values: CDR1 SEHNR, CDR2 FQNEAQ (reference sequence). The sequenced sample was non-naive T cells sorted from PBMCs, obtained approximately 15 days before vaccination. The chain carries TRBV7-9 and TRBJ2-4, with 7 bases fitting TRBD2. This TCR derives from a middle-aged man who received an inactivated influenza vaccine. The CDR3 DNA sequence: TGTGCCAGCAGCCCCGGGGGGACCATAAACATTCAGTACTTC. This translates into CASSPGGTINIQYF.